This is a list of T cell receptor beta chains from one sample in a study of cytomegalovirus exposure and HLA in healthy donors. Some clones are missing from TCRdb's copy, which holds only in-frame ones; the method was immunoSEQ multiplex PCR. This sample has some 150,000 clones, with 70% to 90% found just once. The sequencing sample was made of PBMCs. The receptors here all came from a woman between 18 and 30 years old in good health and CMV-seronegative. Both conserved end residues are part of each CDR3. A D gene is named only where the DNA matches it firmly. The size field is filled for only some rows; it gives once, few, many or a size class.

V,J,D,size,DNA,CDR3
TRBV7-9,TRBJ2-5,.,.,TGTGCCAGCAGCTTAGGGCTACAGGGACAAGAGACCCAGTACTTC,CASSLGLQGQETQYF
TRBV4-1,TRBJ2-7,.,once,TGCGCCAGCAGCCAAGTATCGGGCAGGGGGGCCGCTAGCTCCTACGAGCAGTACTTC,CASSQVSGRGAASSYEQYF
TRBV28,TRBJ2-1,TRBD2,.,TGTGCCACCTGTAAGCTAGCGGCCTACAATGAGCAGTTCTTC,CATCKLAAYNEQFF
TRBV9,TRBJ2-5,.,once,TGTGCCAGCAGCGTAGGAGCCAGGGCCCTAAAGTCTGGAGAGACCCAGTACTTC,CASSVGARALKSGETQYF
TRBV15,TRBJ2-3,TRBD2,.,TGTGCCACCAGCAGCCCCTTTCTAGCGGACCTCGATGATACGCAGTATTTT,CATSSPFLADLDDTQYF
TRBV6-1,TRBJ2-1,TRBD2,.,TGTGCCAGCGTTTCAGCGGAGCGGGACTCGCCGTTCTTC,CASVSAERDSPFF
TRBV11-2,TRBJ1-3,.,.,TGTGCCAGCAGCTTAGGAGGGTATGGAAACACCATATATTTT,CASSLGGYGNTIYF
TRBV9,TRBJ1-1,.,once,TGTGCCAGCAGCGTACAGGGATCCGGAAACACTGAAGCTTTCTTT,CASSVQGSGNTEAFF
TRBV7-2,TRBJ1-2,TRBD1,.,TGTGCCAGCAGCTTATCAGACAGGGTCTATGGCTACACCTTC,CASSLSDRVYGYTF
TRBV5-6,TRBJ2-7,TRBD2,.,TGTGCCAGCAGCTTGGCTAGCGGGACCTACGAGCAGTACTTC,CASSLASGTYEQYF
TRBV29-1,TRBJ2-1,.,.,TGCAGCGTCGAAGAAGAGAAGCAGGGGAATGAGCAGTTCTTC,CSVEEEKQGNEQFF
TRBV6-5,TRBJ2-7,.,.,TGTGCCAGCCGTCAACAGGGCGACGAGCAGTACTTC,CASRQQGDEQYF
TRBV6-6,TRBJ2-6,TRBD1,.,TGTGCCGGCGGGGACAGGGGCCACTCTGGGGCCAACGTCCTGACTTTC,CAGGDRGHSGANVLTF
TRBV6-4,TRBJ2-1,TRBD2,.,TGTGCCAGCAGATCACTAGCGGGAGTAGGCAATGAGCAGTTCTTC,CASRSLAGVGNEQFF
TRBV5-4,TRBJ2-2,TRBD2,.,TGTGCCAGCAGCTTGGGAACTAGCGGGATTACCGGGGAGCTGTTTTTT,CASSLGTSGITGELFF
TRBV4-1,TRBJ2-5,.,.,TGCGCCAGCAGCCAAGAGGGGCGTGGGCAAGAGACCCAGTACTTC,CASSQEGRGQETQYF
TRBV7-2,TRBJ2-1,TRBD1,.,TGTGCCAGCAGCCCCCGAGGGGGCCGGGATGAGCAGTTCTTC,CASSPRGGRDEQFF
TRBV27,TRBJ1-2,TRBD1,.,TGTGCCAGCAGGACATCCGGGACAGGGGGCGGCTATGGCTACACCTTC,CASRTSGTGGGYGYTF
TRBV7-9,TRBJ2-4,.,.,TGTTCCAGCAGCCAATTTCCCCCCATTCAGTACTTC,CSSSQFPPIQYF
TRBV9,TRBJ1-1,.,.,TGTGCCAGCAGCGTAGCCGCGGATACTGAAGCTTTCTTT,CASSVAADTEAFF
TRBV6-5,TRBJ2-4,TRBD1,.,TGTGCCAGCGCCGGGACAGGGGGTCGGGTCATTCAGTACTTC,CASAGTGGRVIQYF
TRBV27,TRBJ2-3,TRBD1,.,TGTGCCAGCAGTTTGGGGACAGTCCGCACAGATACGCAGTATTTT,CASSLGTVRTDTQYF
TRBV5-1,TRBJ2-1,TRBD2,.,TGCGCCACTAAACCGGGACTAGCGGAAACCGGCTACAATGAGCAGTTCTTC,CATKPGLAETGYNEQFF
TRBV5-1,TRBJ2-7,TRBD2,.,TGCGCCAGCAGCGAAGGGACTAGCGGGAATTACGAGCAGTACTTC,CASSEGTSGNYEQYF
TRBV18,TRBJ2-6,TRBD1,.,TGTGCCAGCTCATCCGGGACAGGGAATACTGGGGCCAACGTCCTGACTTTC,CASSSGTGNTGANVLTF
TRBV7-3,TRBJ2-2,.,.,TGTGCCAGCAGCTTAAACCGACAGGCTGAAGGGGAGCTGTTTTTT,CASSLNRQAEGELFF
TRBV6-4,TRBJ2-3,TRBD2,.,TGTGCCAGCAGTCGGACTAGCGGAAACACAGATACGCAGTATTTT,CASSRTSGNTDTQYF
TRBV11-2,TRBJ2-5,TRBD1,few,TGTGCCAGCAGCTTAGGGGGGACAGGATCGGAGACCCAGTACTTC,CASSLGGTGSETQYF
TRBV5-1,TRBJ1-4,.,.,TGCGCCAGCAGCTTGGTCTCTGGGGGCGGGAAACTGTTTTTT,CASSLVSGGGKLFF
TRBV5-1,TRBJ1-1,.,few,TGCGCCAGCAGCTTGGACCTAGGGGATACTGAAGCTTTCTTT,CASSLDLGDTEAFF
TRBV15,TRBJ1-2,TRBD1,.,TGTGCCACCAGCAGGGGGGGTGACAGGGGACGATATGGCTACACCTTC,CATSRGGDRGRYGYTF
TRBV6-5,TRBJ1-3,.,.,TGTGCCAGCAGTTACTCTTGGGCGAGCTCTGGAAACACCATATATTTT,CASSYSWASSGNTIYF
TRBV15,TRBJ2-7,.,once,TGTGCCACCAGCAGAGATCCCCAGGGGTACGAGCAGTACTTC,CATSRDPQGYEQYF
TRBV6-1,TRBJ2-2,TRBD2,.,TGTGCCATCACCCTCAGCGGGGGGAACACCGGGGAGCTGTTTTTT,CAITLSGGNTGELFF
TRBV2,TRBJ2-7,TRBD2,once,TGTGCCAGCAGTGAATCCCCGGGACTAGCAGGGTACGAGCAGTACTTC,CASSESPGLAGYEQYF
TRBV4-3,TRBJ2-5,.,.,TGCGCCAGCAGCCAAGACAGGGTGGTCAGGGAGACCCAGTACTTC,CASSQDRVVRETQYF
TRBV19,TRBJ2-1,TRBD2,.,TGTGCCAGTAGTATACGTAGCGGGAGGGGGAATGAGCAGTTCTTC,CASSIRSGRGNEQFF